This TCR beta chain comes out of a study of blood T cell repertoires in COVID-19. Overall study: In each case, the material was cDNA or gDNA derived from T cells, B-cell-depleted T cells, or PBMCs.

All enrollees were roughly 18 to 90 years old and from roughly 22 US areas. Each participant's cohort was designated according to participant-reported clinical history. Recovered Cohort 3 donors showed two negative PCRs, clearance, or symptom resolution. V was shortened by 1 base and J by 5 bases, with 7 bases between the two germline ends. This CDR3 has 13 amino acids. CDR1 and CDR2 (germline): SGDLS, YYNGEE. TCRdb's copy holds only in-frame clones and misses some; the assay was immunoSEQ multiplex PCR. The table lists 200,000 to 300,000 clones, around 89% of them singletons. The TCR comes from a man aged 40-49 years who had recovered from COVID-19. Sequenced material: PBMCs or T cells enriched from blood (not recorded which). The V gene is TRBV9, the J gene TRBJ2-1, with D unclear. CDR3 in amino acids: CASSVSPDNEQFF. CDR3 bases: TGTGCCAGCAGCGTAAGTCCGGACAATGAGCAGTTCTTC.